This T cell receptor (beta chain) was recovered during a study of blood T cell repertoires in COVID-19. Study-wide background: Sources were T cells, B-cell-depleted T cells, or PBMCs; the material itself was cDNA or gDNA.

The V and J ends lost 5 bases and 0 bases, in that order; junction bases with no gene match: 6. Germline lookup yields CDR1 SGHTA and CDR2 FQGTGA. This CDR3 region has 16 residues. This clone appeared once. TCRdb keeps only in-frame clones here, not all; method: immunoSEQ multiplex PCR. The sample gives around 250,000 clones, 86% of which show up once; 3.6% is in the top ten. V usage is TRBV7-3 and J usage is TRBJ2-2, with TRBD2 identical over 7 bases. The clonotype comes from a man younger than 30 with active or convalescent COVID-19. Sequencing input: peripheral blood. CDR3 in amino acids: CASSPESGANTGELFF. CDR3 DNA sequence: TGTGCCAGCAGCCCTGAGAGCGGGGCGAACACCGGGGAGCTGTTTTTT.